This entry concerns a single T cell receptor beta chain. Its matching antigen is unknown. V was clipped by 7 bases and J by 6 bases, with 12 bases between them. CDR3 size: 12 residues. The V gene's germline CDR1 is SNHLY and CDR2 FYNNEI. The record originates from a study of lymphopenia after photon versus proton radiotherapy. Study outcomes and limitations: After the lymphocyte nadir, photon-treated repertoires showed oligoclonal expansion, especially of CD8+ Temra cells. Under photons, naive T cells and diversity fell while effector/memory populations rose.

Generated by immunoSEQ multiplex PCR, the TCRdb table keeps only in-frame clones and is missing some. Of 150,000 to 200,000 clones in the sample, roughly nine tenths were seen once. The chain is built from TRBV2 and TRBJ1-2; D is unresolved. This clonotype was obtained from a middle-aged man with gastric cancer. This material consisted of peripheral blood, taken from a patient treated with photon-based radiotherapy. CDR3 sequence: CASTGTHDGYTF. The CDR3 nucleotides are TGTGCCAGCACAGGCACCCATGATGGCTACACCTTC.